A single sample is the source of the 18 T cell receptor beta chains below, sequenced in a study of blood T cell repertoires in COVID-19. The data were produced by immunoSEQ multiplex PCR, yet TCRdb's version contains in-frame clones alone and is incomplete. The sample lists about 530,000 clones, about 89% seen once, with less than 9% in the top ten. The sequencing sample was made of peripheral blood. These receptors came from a woman in her forties or fifties with COVID-19, enrolled during active disease.

CDR3 loop: CASSKSTGSGNTIYF. The DNA of the CDR3 is TGTGCCAGCAGCAAATCGACAGGGTCAGGAAACACCATATATTTT. V is TRBV27 and J is TRBJ1-3, with TRBD1 identical over 7 bases. The CDR3 extends over 15 amino acids. V trimming: 6 bases; J trimming: 4 bases; junction bases outside the gene matches: 9. Germline CDR1 MNHEY, CDR2 SMNVEV (reference sequence).

V is TRBV3-1 (or the pseudogene TRBV3-2) and J is TRBJ1-1; 7 nucleotides agree with TRBD1. The V and J ends lost 3 bases and 10 bases, in that order; junction bases with no gene match: 14. This CDR3 is 15 amino acids long. Germline CDR1 is LGHDT and CDR2 is YNNKEL (reference sequence). In DNA form, the CDR3 reads TGTGCCAGCAGCCACGCCCAAGACAGGGATCGGGTAGCTTTCTTT. This translates into CASSHAQDRDRVAFF.

In its sample, this clone was seen a few times. This CDR3 reads CASSQQIYQQPEPFGGSGNTIYF. DNA for the CDR3: TGCGCCAGCAGTCAACAGATTTATCAACAACCCGAACCCTTTGGGGGGTCTGGAAACACCATATATTTT. The J gene is TRBJ1-3, the V gene TRBV23-1; tentatively, D is TRBD1 (5 bases). TRBV23-1 is known as an ORF, though its function is uncertain. The CDR3 covers 23 residues. V lost 2 bases and J 1 base, leaving 33 bases between the germline ends.

V gene TRBV19 combines with J gene TRBJ1-2; D is unclear. The V gene's germline CDR1 is LNHDA and CDR2 SQIVND (reference sequence). This CDR3 comprises 14 residues. Between the trimmed V and J ends, which lost 7 bases and 7 bases, there was a span of 19 bases. The CDR3 reads CASKSGLEALGYTF. The CDR3 DNA is TGTGCCAGTAAATCAGGACTGGAGGCCCTTGGCTACACCTTC.

The chain recombines TRBV24-1 with TRBJ1-2, with a tentative D call TRBD1 (5 bases). V lost 3 bases to trimming and J lost 4 bases, with 11 bases between them. Germline CDR1 is KGHDR and CDR2 is SFDVKD. The CDR3 runs 14 residues. CDR3 in DNA: TGTGCCACCAGTGATCCAGGGCTAGGCTATGGCTACACCTTC. Protein sequence: CATSDPGLGYGYTF.

This clone was found once. The chain links TRBV21-1 to TRBJ2-3; the DNA was not used to check the table's D call, TRBD2. TRBV21-1 is annotated as a pseudogene. The CDR3 extends over 17 amino acids. CDR3 in amino acids: CASSKEVLAGITDTQYF. CDR3 in DNA: TGTGCCAGCAGCAAAGAGGTCCTAGCGGGGATCACAGATACGCAGTATTTT.

This sequence joins TRBV5-5 and TRBJ1-2, with 7 positions matching TRBD1. This CDR3 contains 15 residues. In germline, CDR1 is SGHKS, CDR2 YYEKEE (reference sequence). Germline trimming cut 4 bases from V and 0 bases from J; bases unmatched to any gene: 6. This CDR3 reads CASSRQGLANYGYTF. DNA of the CDR3: TGTGCCAGCAGCCGACAGGGCCTTGCTAACTATGGCTACACCTTC.

This clone has a handful of counts. This rearrangement joins TRBV13 to TRBJ1-4, with 9 bases lining up with TRBD1. The CDR3 spans 16 residues. Unmatched junction bases numbered 10, after V lost 3 bases and J lost 8 bases. Germline lookup yields CDR1 PRHDT and CDR2 FYEKMQ (reference sequence). CDR3 bases: TGTGCCAGCAGCTTTACAGGGGGCATCTCACAAGAAAAACTGTTTTTT. It encodes CASSFTGGISQEKLFF.

As regards this clone: Additional DNA sequences in this sample encode the identical CDR3. V gene TRBV12-3 or TRBV12-4 combines with J gene TRBJ2-7; perhaps TRBD1 as D (5 bases). The CDR3 is made up of 11 amino acids. V dropped 6 bases and J dropped 3 bases, with 6 bases sitting between them. The CDR3 DNA sequence: TGTGCCAGCAGCGACAGCTACGAGCAGTACTTC. Translation: CASSDSYEQYF.

The V call is TRBV10-3, the J call TRBJ2-7; D possibly corresponds to TRBD2 (5 bases). CDR1 and CDR2 (germline): ENHRY, SYGVKD. The CDR3 is 14 amino acids. V was clipped by 10 bases and J by 1 base, with 17 bases between them. As DNA, the CDR3 is TGTGCCACCGCCGGCGGGCCCCCTTCCTACGAGCAGTACTTC. This translates into CATAGGPPSYEQYF.

This chain joins TRBV11-2 and TRBJ1-2; D unresolved. CDR1 and CDR2 from the germline V gene are SGHAT and FQNNGV. V shed 0 bases and J shed 2 bases, with 7 bases lying between them. This CDR3 has 14 residues. CDR3: CASSLDRLNYGYTF. CDR3 in DNA: TGTGCCAGCAGCTTAGACAGACTAAACTATGGCTACACCTTC.

The chain carries TRBV19 and TRBJ1-2; 8 bases line up with TRBD1. Germline CDR1 is LNHDA and CDR2 is SQIVND (reference sequence). J lost 2 bases, V lost 3 bases, and 8 bases had no gene match. The CDR3 contains 16 residues. This CDR3 reads CASSMWPDRVNYGYTF. Written as DNA, the CDR3 is TGTGCCAGTAGTATGTGGCCGGACAGGGTAAACTATGGCTACACCTTC.

The gene calls are TRBV27 and TRBJ1-6, with 11 bases that match TRBD1. After removal of 5 bases from V and 8 bases from J, the junction contained 2 bases not matched to a gene. This CDR3 is built from 14 residues. Germline V gene lookup returns CDR1 MNHEY and CDR2 SMNVEV (reference sequence). Here the CDR3 DNA reads TGTGCCAGCAGTGGGACAGGGGGTTATTCACCCCTCCACTTT. It specifies CASSGTGGYSPLHF.

The chain carries TRBV4-2 and TRBJ1-2, with D possibly matching TRBD1 (5 bases). Trimming shortened V by 0 bases and J by 3 bases, and 14 bases separated the two germline ends. This CDR3 comprises 16 residues. Germline V CDR1 and CDR2: LGHNA, YNFKEQ. The CDR3 is CASSQDLGEGDYGYTF. The CDR3 nucleotides are TGTGCCAGCAGCCAAGATCTAGGGGAAGGAGACTATGGCTACACCTTC.

V is TRBV9 and J is TRBJ1-1; tentative D call: TRBD1 (5 bases). The CDR3 has 13 residues. The germline V and J ends were trimmed by 5 bases and 11 bases, with 19 bases remaining between them. Germline V gives CDR1 SGDLS, CDR2 YYNGEE. The CDR3 spells CASSDSPDGQAFF. The CDR3 region has the DNA TGTGCCAGCAGTGACAGCCCCGATGGGCAGGCTTTCTTT.

This clone was found a few times. The chain carries TRBV27 and TRBJ1-5, with D possibly matching TRBD1 (5 bases). Trimming left V 2 bases short and J 7 bases short, with 12 bases between. The CDR3 length is 14 residues. Germline V gives CDR1 MNHEY, CDR2 SMNVEV (reference sequence). In nucleotides, the CDR3 is TGTGCCAGCAGTTTAGACAGAAGGGGCCAGCCCCAGCATTTT. Its protein is CASSLDRRGQPQHF.

This sequence joins TRBV7-6 and TRBJ2-3; 8 nucleotides line up with TRBD1. Germline CDR1 SGHVS, CDR2 FNYEAQ. J lost 6 bases, V lost 0 bases, and 2 bases had no gene match. CDR3 size: 14 residues. The CDR3, as DNA: TGTGCCAGCAGCTTAGCGGGGGACAGGGATACGCAGTATTTT. Protein product: CASSLAGDRDTQYF.

The chain joins TRBV9 to TRBJ2-1, with D unresolved. CDR3 length equals 15 residues. Germline V lookup: CDR1 SGDLS, CDR2 YYNGEE. The germline V and J ends were trimmed by 0 bases and 9 bases, with 16 bases remaining between them. CDR3 in DNA: TGTGCCAGCAGCGTAGAGTACTACCCCTACGGTGAGCAGTTCTTC. Encoded protein: CASSVEYYPYGEQFF.